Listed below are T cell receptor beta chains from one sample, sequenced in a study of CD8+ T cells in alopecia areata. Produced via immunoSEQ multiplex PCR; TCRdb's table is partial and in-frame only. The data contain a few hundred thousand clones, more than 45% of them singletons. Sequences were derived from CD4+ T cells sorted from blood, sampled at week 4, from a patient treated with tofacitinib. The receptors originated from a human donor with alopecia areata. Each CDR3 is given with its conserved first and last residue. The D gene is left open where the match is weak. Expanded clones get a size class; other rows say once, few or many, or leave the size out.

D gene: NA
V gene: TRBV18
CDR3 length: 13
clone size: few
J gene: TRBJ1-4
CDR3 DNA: TGTGCCAGCTCACCACCCGCCGGGGAAAAACTGTTTTTT
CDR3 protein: CASSPPAGEKLFF

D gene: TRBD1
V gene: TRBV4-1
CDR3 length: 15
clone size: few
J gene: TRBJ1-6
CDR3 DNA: TGCGCCAGCAGCCAAGATGGGACAGGGTTTCGAACCCTCCACTTT
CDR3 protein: CASSQDGTGFRTLHF

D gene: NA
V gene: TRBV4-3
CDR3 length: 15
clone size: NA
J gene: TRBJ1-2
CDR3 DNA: TGCGCCAGCAGCCAAGGGACCAGGCAAGACTATGGCTACACCTTC
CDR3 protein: CASSQGTRQDYGYTF

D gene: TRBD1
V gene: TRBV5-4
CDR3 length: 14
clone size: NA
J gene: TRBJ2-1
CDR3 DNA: TGTGCCAGCAGCATGGACAGGGGAGGTGGTGAGCAGTTCTTC
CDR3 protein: CASSMDRGGGEQFF

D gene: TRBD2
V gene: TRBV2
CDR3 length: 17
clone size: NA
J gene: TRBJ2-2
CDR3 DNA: TGTGCCAGCAGTGAAGCGCGTAGCGGGGGGACCACCGGGGAGCTGTTTTTT
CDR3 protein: CASSEARSGGTTGELFF

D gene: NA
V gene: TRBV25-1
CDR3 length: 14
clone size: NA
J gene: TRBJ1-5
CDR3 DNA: TGTGCCAGCAGTGAATACACCGGTGATCAGCCCCAGCATTTT
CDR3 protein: CASSEYTGDQPQHF

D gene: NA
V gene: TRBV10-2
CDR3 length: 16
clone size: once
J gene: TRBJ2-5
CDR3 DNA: TGCGCCAGCAGGGAGGGGGGACCCTCCTTCCAAGAGACCCAGTACTTC
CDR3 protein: CASREGGPSFQETQYF

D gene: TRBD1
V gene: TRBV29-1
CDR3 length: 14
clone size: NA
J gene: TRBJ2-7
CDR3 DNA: TGCAGCGTTCCTACGGGACAGGGGTCCTACGAGCAGTACTTC
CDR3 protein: CSVPTGQGSYEQYF

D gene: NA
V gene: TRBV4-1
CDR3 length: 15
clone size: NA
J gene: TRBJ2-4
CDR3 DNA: TGCGCCAGCAGCCAAGCCGGACTAGCCAAAAACATTCAGTACTTC
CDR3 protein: CASSQAGLAKNIQYF

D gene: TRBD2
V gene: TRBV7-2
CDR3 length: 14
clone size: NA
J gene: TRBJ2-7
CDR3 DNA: TGTGCCAGCAGCGTACCGGGACTAGCGGTCGAGCAGTACTTC
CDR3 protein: CASSVPGLAVEQYF

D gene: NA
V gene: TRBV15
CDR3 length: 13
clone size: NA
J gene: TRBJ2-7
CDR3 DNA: TGTGCCACCAGCAGAGATCTTTCGGGGGAGCAGTACTTC
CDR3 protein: CATSRDLSGEQYF

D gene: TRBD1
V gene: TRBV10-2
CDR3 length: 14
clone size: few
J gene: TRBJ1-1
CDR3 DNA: TGCGCCAGCAGTGCCACAGGGGGCAGGACTGAAGCTTTCTTT
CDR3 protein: CASSATGGRTEAFF

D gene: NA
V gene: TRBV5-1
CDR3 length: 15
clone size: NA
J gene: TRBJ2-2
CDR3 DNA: TGCGCCAGCAGCTTGTTTAGGGTTGGCACCGGGGAGCTGTTTTTT
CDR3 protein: CASSLFRVGTGELFF

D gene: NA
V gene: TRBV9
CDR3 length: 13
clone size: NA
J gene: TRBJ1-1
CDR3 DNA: TGTGCCAGCAGCGCAGGGACGGGGACTGAAGCTTTCTTT
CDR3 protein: CASSAGTGTEAFF

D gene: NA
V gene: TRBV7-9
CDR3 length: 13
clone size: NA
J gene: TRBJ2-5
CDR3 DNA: TGTGCCAGCAGCAAATCGTTACAAGAGACCCAGTACTTC
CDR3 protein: CASSKSLQETQYF

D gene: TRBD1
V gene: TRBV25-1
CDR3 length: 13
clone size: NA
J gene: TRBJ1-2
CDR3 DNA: TGTGCCAGCCGGGACAGGTTCGCGGAGGGCTACACCTTC
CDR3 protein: CASRDRFAEGYTF

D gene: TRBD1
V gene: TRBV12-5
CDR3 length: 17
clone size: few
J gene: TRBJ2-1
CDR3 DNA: TGTGCTAGTGGTTTTTTACAGGGGATCGGCTCCTACAATGAGCAGTTCTTC
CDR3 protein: CASGFLQGIGSYNEQFF

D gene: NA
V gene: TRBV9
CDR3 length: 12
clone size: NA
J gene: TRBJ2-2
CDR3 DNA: TGTGCCAGCAGGAGGGGTACCGGGGAGCTGTTTTTT
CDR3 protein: CASRRGTGELFF

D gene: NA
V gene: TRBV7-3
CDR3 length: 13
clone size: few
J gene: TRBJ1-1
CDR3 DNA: TGTGCCAGCAGCATGATGGGTAGCACTGAAGCTTTCTTT
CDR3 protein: CASSMMGSTEAFF

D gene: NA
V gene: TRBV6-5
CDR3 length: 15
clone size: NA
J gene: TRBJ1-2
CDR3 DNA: TGTGCCAGCAGTTCGGCGGGTGGGGGAGACTATGGCTACACCTTC
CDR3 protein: CASSSAGGGDYGYTF

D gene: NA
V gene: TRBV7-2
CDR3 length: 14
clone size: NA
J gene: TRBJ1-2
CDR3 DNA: TGTGCCAGCACCACCCGTGTAGGGATATCGGGCTACACCTTC
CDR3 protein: CASTTRVGISGYTF

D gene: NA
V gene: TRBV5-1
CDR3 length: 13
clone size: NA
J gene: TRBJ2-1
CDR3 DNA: TGCGCCAGCAGCCCAAACCCGGGTGATGAGCAGTTCTTC
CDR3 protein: CASSPNPGDEQFF

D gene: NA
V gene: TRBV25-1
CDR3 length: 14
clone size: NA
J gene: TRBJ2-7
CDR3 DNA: TGTGCCAGCAGTGAATTTACCGGGCACTACGAGCAGTACTTC
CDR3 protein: CASSEFTGHYEQYF

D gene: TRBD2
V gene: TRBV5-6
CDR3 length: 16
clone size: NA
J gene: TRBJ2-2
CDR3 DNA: TGTGCCAGCAGCACCGGACTAGCGGGGTCCGGTAGGGAGCTGTTTTTT
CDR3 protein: CASSTGLAGSGRELFF

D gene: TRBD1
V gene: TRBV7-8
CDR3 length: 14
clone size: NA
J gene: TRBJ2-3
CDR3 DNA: TGTGCCAGCAGCTTAGGGACAGGGGCAGATACGCAGTATTTT
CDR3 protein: CASSLGTGADTQYF

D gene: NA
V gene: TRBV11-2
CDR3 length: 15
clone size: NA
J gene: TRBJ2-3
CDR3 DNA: TGTGCCAGCAGCTCCGGATCAAGAGGGGCAGATACGCAGTATTTT
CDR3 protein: CASSSGSRGADTQYF

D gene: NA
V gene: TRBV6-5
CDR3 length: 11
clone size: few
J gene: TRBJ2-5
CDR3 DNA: TGTGCCAGCAGGAACGGGGAGACCCAGTACTTC
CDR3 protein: CASRNGETQYF

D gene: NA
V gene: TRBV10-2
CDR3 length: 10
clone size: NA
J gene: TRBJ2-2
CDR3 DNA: TGCGCCAGCAGTGAGCGGGAGCTGTTTTTT
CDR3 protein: CASSERELFF

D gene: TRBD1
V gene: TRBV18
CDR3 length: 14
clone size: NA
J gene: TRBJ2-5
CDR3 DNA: TGTGCCAGCTCACGACCGGGACAGCAAGAGACCCAGTACTTC
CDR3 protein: CASSRPGQQETQYF

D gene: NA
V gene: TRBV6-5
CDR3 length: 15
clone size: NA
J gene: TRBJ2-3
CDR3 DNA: TGTGCCAGTCAACGTAGCGGCCCTCGCACAGATACGCAGTATTTT
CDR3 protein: CASQRSGPRTDTQYF

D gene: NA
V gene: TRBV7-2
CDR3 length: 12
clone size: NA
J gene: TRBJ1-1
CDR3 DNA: TGTGCCAGCAGCCCGAGACAAACTGAAGCTTTCTTT
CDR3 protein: CASSPRQTEAFF

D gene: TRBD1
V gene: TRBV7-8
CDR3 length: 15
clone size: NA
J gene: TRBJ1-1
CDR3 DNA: TGTGCCAGCAGCCCATGGGGACAGGGGAACACTGAAGCTTTCTTT
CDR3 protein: CASSPWGQGNTEAFF

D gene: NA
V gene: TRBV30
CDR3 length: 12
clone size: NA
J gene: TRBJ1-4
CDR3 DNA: TGTGCCTGGAAGGGGACCGGTAGACAACTGTTTTTT
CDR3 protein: CAWKGTGRQLFF

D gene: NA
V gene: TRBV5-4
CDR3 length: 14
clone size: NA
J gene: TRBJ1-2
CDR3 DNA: TGTGCCAGCAGCTTCCGTCTCAGTCTCTATGGCTACACCTTC
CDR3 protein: CASSFRLSLYGYTF

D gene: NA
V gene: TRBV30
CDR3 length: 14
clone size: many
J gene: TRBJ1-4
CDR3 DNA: TGTGCCTGGAGTGGACAGTCAACTAATGAAAAACTGTTTTTT
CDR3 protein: CAWSGQSTNEKLFF

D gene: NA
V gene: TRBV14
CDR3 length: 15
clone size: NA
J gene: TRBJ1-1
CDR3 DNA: TGTGCCAGCAGCCAAGATTATGCAGTAAACACTGAAGCTTTCTTT
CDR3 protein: CASSQDYAVNTEAFF

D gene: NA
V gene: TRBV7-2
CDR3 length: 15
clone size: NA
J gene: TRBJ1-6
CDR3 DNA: TGTGCCAGCAGCTTAGCGGGTCTGGATAATTCACCCCTCCACTTT
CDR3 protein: CASSLAGLDNSPLHF

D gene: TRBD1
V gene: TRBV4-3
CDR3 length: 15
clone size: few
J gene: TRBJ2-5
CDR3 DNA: TGCGCCAGCAGCCCCGCCGGGGACAGTAAAGAGACCCAGTACTTC
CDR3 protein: CASSPAGDSKETQYF

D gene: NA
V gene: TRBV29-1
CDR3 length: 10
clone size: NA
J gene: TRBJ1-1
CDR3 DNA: TGCAGCGTTGGAAAGAGTGAAGCTTTCTTT
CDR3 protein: CSVGKSEAFF

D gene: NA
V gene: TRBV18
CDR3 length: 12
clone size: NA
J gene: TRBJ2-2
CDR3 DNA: TGTGCCAGCGCCACTAACACCGGGGAGCTGTTTTTT
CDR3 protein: CASATNTGELFF